The clone carrying this TCR beta chain is a singleton in its sample. Germline CDR1 is SGHDT and CDR2 is YYEEEE. This CDR3 is 16 amino acids long. The trim removed 4 bases at V and 2 bases at J, leaving 7 bases unmatched. The authors sequenced patients whose flow cytometry had shown CD8+CD57+ cell expansion. This entry is derived from a study of CD8+CD57+ T cells in acquired aplastic anemia. Genomic DNA, serving as template, underwent TCR beta VDJ and CDR3 profiling. One entry per CDR3 protein, called by TCRdb with MiXCR from the reads. The data hold 55,000 to 60,000 distinct CDR3 sequences, with roughly three fifths observed a single time.

The sequenced sample was sorted CD4+, CD8+, or CD8+CD57+ T cells (not recorded which) from PBMCs. This clonotype was obtained from a human donor with aplastic anemia. The rearrangement uses TRBV5-6 and TRBJ2-3, with 10 bases identical to TRBD2. CDR3 DNA: TGTGCCAGCAGCCTTCAGCGGGGGGGCGCCACAGATACGCAGTATTTT. Translation: CASSLQRGGATDTQYF.